This T cell receptor beta chain was identified during a study of T cell responses to AZD1222 COVID-19 vaccine. Study-level background: Pooling of second doses given at about 4 or about 12 weeks was done.

Study-wide results and caveats: In a largely white British group with more females than males, clonal diversity was possibly underestimated. Repertoires were obtained solely post-peak T cell response. Spike-specific TCR breadth and depth both grew after two AZD1222 doses.

Some clones are missing from TCRdb's copy, which holds only in-frame ones; the method was immunoSEQ multiplex PCR. The sample lists around 94,000 clones; around nine tenths were seen once. Comment on this clone: Its specificity is unknown.

The CDR3 extends over 14 amino acids. V lost 0 bases and J lost 3, with 9 bases in between. Germline values: CDR1 SGHRS, CDR2 YFSETQ. This receptor was obtained from an adult in good health. Sequenced material: peripheral blood, taken on day 0 of AZD1222 vaccination. The rearrangement uses TRBV5-1 and TRBJ1-1; perhaps TRBD1 as D (5 bases). In nucleotides, the CDR3 is TGCGCCAGCAGCTTGGGGGGGAGCGACACTGAAGCTTTCTTT. Protein sequence: CASSLGGSDTEAFF.